This T cell receptor (beta chain) was obtained from a study of cytomegalovirus exposure and HLA in healthy donors. Broader study findings: About 87% or about 30% of the time was how often most TCR beta V segments were productive, according to an earlier analysis.

The CDR3 totals 15 residues. J was trimmed by 3 bases and V by 7 bases; bases with no gene match: 9. The V gene's germline CDR1 is LNHDA and CDR2 SQIVND (reference sequence). As to this clone: The antigen is not known.

PCR was performed using 60 Vbeta and 13 Jbeta primers. Here immunoSEQ multiplex PCR was the method, and the copy in TCRdb shows in-frame clones only, minus some. The data show about 120,000 clones, with 65% to 90% seen just once and around 10% held by the top ten. Each of the donors was a healthy bone marrow donor. V is TRBV19 and J is TRBJ1-5; 7 nucleotides match TRBD1. The receptor's source is a male donor in good health and CMV-seropositive. The specimen sequenced was PBMCs. CDR3 loop: CASTPTGSFNQPQHF. The CDR3 DNA reads as TGTGCCAGTACTCCGACAGGGAGTTTCAATCAGCCCCAGCATTTT.